The 26 T cell receptor beta chains below all came from one sample that was sequenced in a study of T cells in Graves' hyperthyroidism and ophthalmopathy. It was RNA transcripts that yielded the amplified TCR beta CDR3 regions. Researchers ran a first-round RT-PCR on the TCR CDR3 using the HTBI primer set. TCRdb processed the multiplex PCR reads anew with MiXCR; each CDR3 protein has one entry. Here the sample spans over 500,000 distinct CDR3 sequences, approximately 17% being singletons. What was sequenced was blood. Receptors were obtained from a young woman with Graves' ophthalmopathy.

This clonotype was observed at least ten times. V usage is TRBV7-6 and J usage is TRBJ2-7; the match to TRBD1 covers 8 bases. V shed 4 bases and J 2 bases; nucleotides not matched to a gene: 4. From germline, CDR1 is SGHVS and CDR2 FNYEAQ. The CDR3 totals 14 residues. The CDR3 nucleotides are TGTGCCAGCAGCTCCATGACAGGGGCCTACGAGCAGTACTTC. Its translation is CASSSMTGAYEQYF.

The chain has TRBV2 and TRBJ2-3; TRBD2 might be the D (6 bases). CDR3 length equals 13 residues. Germline assignment: CDR1 SNHLY and CDR2 FYNNEI. Trimming pared 5 bases from V and 4 bases from J, leaving 10 bases between. The CDR3 nucleotides read TGTGCCAGCAGTCGGGACTCGGCAGATACGCAGTATTTT. It codes for CASSRDSADTQYF.

This clonotype was recorded many times. J is TRBJ1-5 and V is TRBV28; 9 bases are a match to TRBD1. CDR1 and CDR2 from the germline V gene are MDHEN and SYDVKM. CDR3 length: 14 residues. V dropped 6 bases and J dropped 5; count of bases not matched to a gene: 5. CDR3 in amino acids: CASRPGTGHQPQHF. DNA for the CDR3: TGTGCCAGCAGACCCGGGACAGGGCATCAGCCCCAGCATTTT. Supplemented by reference TRBV28 and TRBJ1-5, the full variable domain reads DVKVTQSSRYLVKRTGEKVFLECVQDMDHENMFWYRQDPGLGLRLIYFSYDVKMKEKGDIPEGYSVSREKKERFSLILESASTNQTSMYLCASRPGTGHQPQHFGDGTRLSIL.

This clonotype was seen many times. The chain links TRBV28 to TRBJ1-5; 7 bases map to TRBD1. The CDR3 contains 15 residues. Germline CDR1 is MDHEN and CDR2 is SYDVKM. The V gene end was trimmed by 6 bases and the J gene end by 7 bases; junction bases not matched to a gene: 12. CDR3 bases: TGTGCCAGCAGCCTACGCAGGGGGTTCGGCCAGCCCCAGCATTTT. Translation: CASSLRRGFGQPQHF.

At least ten counts were recorded for this clonotype. V and J are TRBV27 and TRBJ1-1; D gene uncertain. Trimming shortened V by 8 bases and J by 1 base, and 14 bases separated the two germline ends. CDR1 is MNHEY, CDR2 SMNVEV, per germline (reference sequence). CDR3 length: 14 residues. The DNA of the CDR3 is TGTGCCAGCGGTCCCGGGCAGGAGAACACTGAAGCTTTCTTT. The encoded protein is CASGPGQENTEAFF.

The chain uses TRBV6-2 or TRBV6-3 and TRBJ2-1, with D possibly TRBD2 on 6 matching bases. From germline, CDR1 is MNHEY and CDR2 SVGEGT. V dropped 6 bases and J dropped 6 bases, with 15 bases sitting between them. The CDR3 is 14 amino acids. The CDR3 reads CASREGCSSNEQFF. The CDR3 coding sequence is TGTGCCAGCAGGGAGGGGTGCAGCAGCAATGAGCAGTTCTTC.

The chain recombines TRBV28 with TRBJ1-5, with D possibly matching TRBD1 (5 bases). Trimming took 7 bases from V and 7 from J, leaving 17 bases between them. There are 14 residues in the CDR3. Germline lookup yields CDR1 MDHEN and CDR2 SYDVKM. CDR3 residues: CASTPRAGLQPQHF. CDR3 in DNA: TGTGCCAGCACCCCACGGGCAGGGCTACAGCCCCAGCATTTT.

The V call is TRBV7-2, the J call TRBJ2-7, with TRBD2 matching 7 bases. The CDR3 spans 15 residues. Germline loops: CDR1 SGHTA, CDR2 FQGNSA. Trimming at V came to 5 bases and at J to 5 bases, leaving 12 bases not matched to a gene. The CDR3: CASSPGTTRYNEQYF. The CDR3 DNA reads TGTGCCAGCAGCCCGGGGACTACCCGATATAACGAGCAGTACTTC.

This clonotype has just a few counts. This rearrangement joins TRBV6-5 to TRBJ2-7; possibly TRBD1 or TRBD2 for D (5 bases each). Trimming stripped 0 bases from V and 2 bases from J, with 8 bases between. This CDR3 has 14 residues. Germline V lookup: CDR1 MNHEY, CDR2 SVGAGI. The CDR3 is CASSYSMGPYEQYF. Here the CDR3 DNA reads TGTGCCAGCAGTTACTCGATGGGACCCTACGAGCAGTACTTC.

Of note for this clonotype: This may come from a read error, since a much larger clone is one base off. V usage is TRBV2 and J usage is TRBJ1-5; a possible D gene is TRBD1 (5 bases). CDR1 is SNHLY and CDR2 is FYNNEI in the germline V gene. CDR3 length equals 14 residues. CDR3 in DNA: TGTGCCAGCAGTGACGTCCAGGGTAATCAGCCCGAGCATTTT. It is translated as CASSDVQGNQPEHF.

In its sample, this clonotype was seen many times. The V call is TRBV7-9, the J call TRBJ2-2; D gene uncertain. This CDR3 has 15 residues. V lost 7 bases, J lost 4 bases, and 16 bases lay in between. Germline V gene sequence: CDR1 SEHNR, CDR2 FQNEAQ (reference sequence). The CDR3 coding sequence is TGTGCCAGCACCTCCCCAAAGGGATCCACCGGGGAGCTGTTTTTT. Protein product: CASTSPKGSTGELFF.

This clonotype has ten or more counts. The chain combines TRBV20-1 with TRBJ2-1; TRBD2 aligns across 12 bases. This CDR3 is 14 amino acids long. Germline V gene data show CDR1 as DFQATT and CDR2 as SNEGSKA (reference sequence). With V trimmed by 6 bases and J by 2 bases, 2 bases remained unmatched. Here the CDR3 reads CSARTSGAYNEQFF. The CDR3 region has the DNA TGCAGTGCACGGACTAGCGGGGCCTACAATGAGCAGTTCTTC.

The chain carries TRBV7-2 and TRBJ1-4, with a tentative D call TRBD1 (5 bases). The length of the CDR3 is 13 residues. Germline CDR1 is SGHTA and CDR2 is FQGNSA. V lost 5 bases, J lost 12 bases, and 16 bases lay in between. As DNA, the CDR3 is TGTGCCAGCAGCCAAGGGGCGTCGAGGGAACTGTTTTTT. Its translation is CASSQGASRELFF.

This clonotype has a handful of counts. The genes are TRBV18 and TRBJ1-3; D remains unclear. V shed 2 bases and J shed 1 base, with 6 bases lying between them. Germline V CDR1 and CDR2: KGHSH, LQKENI. The CDR3 is 14 amino acids. The CDR3 nucleotides are TGTGCCAGCTCACCAGGAGAATCTGGAAACACCATATATTTT. It is translated as CASSPGESGNTIYF.

This chain uses TRBV19 with TRBJ2-1; TRBD1 might be the D (6 bases). The CDR3 contains 15 residues. V was pared by 4 bases and J by 6 bases, with 16 bases between. The V gene's germline CDR1 is LNHDA and CDR2 SQIVND (reference sequence). CDR3 loop: CASSTHSGHRNEQFF. The CDR3, as DNA: TGTGCCAGTAGTACGCATTCGGGACACCGCAATGAGCAGTTCTTC. Supplemented by reference TRBV19 and TRBJ2-1, the full variable domain reads DGGITQSPKYLFRKEGQNVTLSCEQNLNHDAMYWYRQDPGQGLRLIYYSQIVNDFQKGDIAEGYSVSREKKESFPLTVTSAQKNPTAFYLCASSTHSGHRNEQFFGPGTRLTVL.

This clonotype was seen more than once but under ten times. The rearrangement uses TRBV30 and TRBJ1-3; no definite D call. Looked up from germline, CDR1 is GTSNPN and CDR2 is SVGIG (reference sequence). This CDR3 region has 13 residues. Between the trimmed V and J ends, which lost 5 bases and 0 bases, there was a span of 8 bases. The CDR3 DNA reads TGTGCCTGGTATCGTAGCTCTGGAAACACCATATATTTT. Protein sequence: CAWYRSSGNTIYF. Based on the CDR3 plus reference TRBV30 and TRBJ1-3, the full variable domain is SQTIHQWPATLVQPVGSPLSLECTVEGTSNPNLYWYRQAAGRGLQLLFYSVGIGQISSEVPQNLSASRPQDRQFILSSKKLLLSDSGFYLCAWYRSSGNTIYFGEGSWLTVV.

This clonotype was counted between two and nine times. This chain links TRBV30 with TRBJ2-3, with D possibly matching TRBD2 (5 bases). The CDR3 totals 13 residues. The germline CDR1 and CDR2 sequences are GTSNPN and SVGIG (reference sequence). Trimming took off 2 bases at V and 0 bases at J, with 6 bases between the two ends. The CDR3 sequence: CAWSRDSTDTQYF. CDR3 DNA: TGTGCCTGGAGTCGGGATAGCACAGATACGCAGTATTTT.

This chain joins TRBV27 and TRBJ1-2; D is undetermined. The V end was cut by 4 bases, the J end by 5 bases, with 20 bases between. In germline, CDR1 is MNHEY, CDR2 SMNVEV (reference sequence). The CDR3 is 16 amino acids. The CDR3 DNA sequence: TGTGCCAGCAGTTCGACGGCACCTAAGATTCCGTATGGCTACACCTTC. Its protein product is CASSSTAPKIPYGYTF.

The sample holds many counts of this clonotype. The rearrangement joins TRBV6-1 to TRBJ2-7; D gene uncertain. The CDR3 totals 14 residues. Germline values: CDR1 MNHNS, CDR2 SASEGT. Trimming removed 2 bases from V and 0 bases from J, with 8 bases in between. The DNA of the CDR3 is TGTGCCAGCAGTGAATGGGCACACTCCTACGAGCAGTACTTC. Protein product: CASSEWAHSYEQYF.

CDR3 protein: CATSTTGQEGGYTF. Here the CDR3 DNA reads TGTGCCACCAGCACTACAGGACAGGAGGGTGGCTACACCTTC. The chain is built from TRBV15 and TRBJ1-2; 7 nucleotides match TRBD1. Germline values: CDR1 LNHNV, CDR2 YYDKDF (reference sequence). V dropped 4 bases and J dropped 7; count of bases not matched to a gene: 9. This CDR3 is built from 14 residues.

This clonotype has a count of ten or more. The CDR3 DNA reads TGTGCCAGCAGTGTAGGGACAATGACTGAAGCTTTCTTT. It is translated as CASSVGTMTEAFF. The chain joins TRBV27 to TRBJ1-1; TRBD1 might be the D (6 bases). Germline-derived CDR1 and CDR2 are MNHEY and SMNVEV (reference sequence). The CDR3 is 13 residues long. Trimming cost V 5 bases and J 5 bases, with 12 bases left between them.

This clonotype has only a few counts. This sequence joins TRBV19 and TRBJ1-2; 7 bases match TRBD1. Trimming removed 6 bases from V and 4 bases from J; junction bases left unmatched: 8. Germline values: CDR1 LNHDA, CDR2 SQIVND (reference sequence). This CDR3 contains 14 residues. CDR3 residues: CASRPPGQIYGYTF. In DNA, the CDR3 is TGTGCCAGTAGGCCACCGGGACAGATCTATGGCTACACCTTC.

In this sample, this clonotype turned up a few times. The V and J genes are TRBV18 and TRBJ1-2; D is possibly TRBD1 (6 bases). This CDR3 region has 15 residues. Germline V lookup: CDR1 KGHSH, CDR2 LQKENI. V was trimmed by 6 bases and J by 2 bases, leaving 16 bases between them. CDR3 sequence reads: CASSPKTGTNYGYTF. The CDR3 DNA reads as TGTGCCAGCTCCCCAAAGACAGGCACCAACTATGGCTACACCTTC.

This clonotype turned up a few times. This chain connects TRBV6-1 to TRBJ1-2; possible D gene TRBD1, 5 bases. This CDR3 has 13 amino acids. V was cut by 8 bases and J by 4 bases, with 14 bases left in between. Germline V gene data show CDR1 as MNHNS and CDR2 as SASEGT. CDR3 protein: CASADSTFYGYTF. The CDR3 DNA sequence: TGTGCCAGCGCCGACAGTACTTTCTATGGCTACACCTTC.

This clonotype was counted between two and nine times. This sequence joins TRBV29-1 and TRBJ2-3; the D gene could be TRBD1 or TRBD2 (5 bases each). The V gene lost 4 bases and the J gene lost 5 bases, with 13 bases spanning the gap. The CDR3 extends over 13 amino acids. Germline lookup yields CDR1 SQVTM and CDR2 ANQGSEA. The CDR3 DNA sequence: TGCAGCGTTGCCGGGACCGCCGGAGATACGCAGTATTTT. Protein: CSVAGTAGDTQYF.

A word on this clonotype: Germline is not matched at one junction end, which may reflect a read error. The chain combines TRBV10-3 with TRBJ2-2; D could derive from TRBD1 or TRBD2 (6 bases each). The germline V gene has CDR1 ENHRY and CDR2 SYGVKD. This CDR3 region has 14 residues. Here the CDR3 reads CATWDTTNTGGLFF. The CDR3 nucleotides are TGTGCCACCTGGGACACCACGAACACCGGGGGGCTGTTTTTT.